This T cell receptor beta chain was sequenced during a study of blood T cell repertoires in COVID-19. Germline V gives CDR1 SGHRS, CDR2 YFSETQ. The CDR3 length is 17 residues. Trimming took 0 bases from V and 3 from J; bases not matched to a gene: 6. Produced via immunoSEQ multiplex PCR; TCRdb's table is partial and in-frame only. The sample holds some 160,000 clones; less than 80% are singletons and the top ten take around 19%. This clone was seen just once. Grouping used clinical history reported by participants in a survey and questionnaire. This clonotype was sampled from a woman aged 70 to 79 in a cohort exposed to, infected with or recovered from COVID-19 (not recorded which). This chain uses TRBV5-1 with TRBJ2-2, with 9 bases that match TRBD1. Sequenced material: PBMCs or T cells enriched from blood (not recorded which). CDR3 sequence reads: CASSLGPGQGDTGELFF. The CDR3 DNA reads as TGCGCCAGCAGCTTGGGGCCGGGACAGGGTGACACCGGGGAGCTGTTTTTT.